This T cell receptor (beta chain) was retrieved from a study of T cell repertoires in cytomegalovirus infection. On the study more broadly: CMV infection together with matching HLA type was indicated by public TCR beta signatures.

From the reads, TCRdb called clonotypes with MiXCR, one entry per CDR3 protein. The table records about 530,000 distinct CDR3 sequences, 26% of them present only once. In this sample, this clonotype turned up many times. The antigen is unknown. The study, taken as a whole, reports: In two of eight donors, the top clonotype was HLA-C-restricted CMV-specific. Cumulative frequency of public TCR beta families picked out carriers of CMV plus the relevant HLA.

V was pared by 6 bases and J by 8 bases, with 10 bases of the junction left unmatched. CDR3 length: 15 amino acids. Germline assignment: CDR1 MGHRA and CDR2 YSYEKL. The sequenced sample was PBMCs. This clonotype was obtained from a human donor in good health (CMV status not recorded). Some clones in this sample may be carry-over from other donors' samples. The V call is TRBV4-1, the J call TRBJ1-2; 12 bases are a match to TRBD1. The CDR3 loop is CASRSTGQGAKGYTF. In DNA, the CDR3 is TGCGCCAGCAGATCGACGGGACAGGGGGCGAAGGGCTACACCTTC.